This T cell receptor (beta chain) was obtained from a study of PD-L1 blockade in urothelial cancer (dated 2017 in TCRdb). For the wider study: Therapy was started in the mid-2010s for all patients, and atezolizumab 1,200 mg was administered intravenously every 3 weeks. About 90% of the roughly 29 patients were identified as males with urothelial cancer of bladder origin, and a prior smoking history was reported by 18 of 29 patients. Patients had an ECOG performance status of 0 or 1 and had received between 0 and 3 prior chemotherapy regimens. Blood samples were analyzed at two time points: 3 weeks after treatment start (second dose) and 6 weeks after treatment start. A median of roughly 140,000 T cells and approximately 86,000 unique TCRs was obtained from blood samples, and a median clonality of about 0.08 was observed. The study, an exploratory multi-omic analysis, examined somatic, immune and clinical correlates of response to PD-L1 blockade with atezolizumab in urothelial cancer. Pretreatment tumor samples and matched peripheral blood, collected serially before and after atezolizumab treatment, underwent TCR sequencing. Durable clinical benefit was defined as a progression-free survival longer than 6 months, and TCR features were additionally tested against progression-free survival and overall survival. In the same patients, pretreatment tumors underwent whole exome sequencing and RNA sequencing in addition to TCR sequencing. Fewer than ten patients reached durable clinical benefit, while some 19 patients did not. Pretreatment blood TCR-seq was available for around 29 patients, at least one posttreatment blood collection was obtained for some 24 patients, and tumor TCR-seq was available for some 24 patients.

Each PCR received spiked-in synthetic TCR analog templates so that absolute template abundance could be estimated from read counts. The immunoSEQ assay was used to amplify TCRbeta CDR3 regions from genomic DNA with bias-controlled V and J gene primers. Sequencing of rearranged TCRbeta segments was performed at approximately 20X coverage. Per the original workflow: Clustering was used to correct sequencing errors, and CDR3s were annotated against IMGT so that V, D and J genes could be assigned. Only productive TCRbeta rearrangements were used in downstream analyses, excluding out-of-frame or stop-codon sequences. Clonality was computed as one minus Shannon entropy normalized by the log of the number of unique productive sequences. Clones differing between time points or between blood and tumor were identified using Fisher's exact test with Benjamini-Hochberg correction, with an adjusted p below 0.01 applied as the threshold. TCRdb took over this immuneACCESS table, retaining in-frame rearrangements with V and J assigned. Such tables are incomplete; in checked studies, under half of the missing clones stem from an unresolved V gene, and the remainder is unexplained. V and J calls and clone size come straight from that table; D and trimming were deduced from the DNA. The sample table holds roughly 45,000 clones, of which about 82% were seen once. The top ten constitute 8.8% of the sample.

The sample's time point, from its label and the paper: peripheral blood 6 weeks after treatment start. The cohort comprised more than 25 patients with locally advanced or metastatic urothelial carcinoma treated at Memorial Sloan Kettering on a trial protocol. Peripheral blood mononuclear cells were collected pretreatment and during treatment, with between 1 and 8 total time points per patient. The Qiagen DNeasy Blood extraction kit was used to purify genomic DNA from total PBMCs and from tumor samples. PBMCs were collected pretreatment and during treatment and were isolated and stored as previously described. Concerning this clone itself: No cognate antigen has been identified for it. Base qualities are not provided; no much larger clone lies one nucleotide away.

The CDR3 has 11 amino acids, counting the end cysteine and phenylalanine. The CDR3 DNA has 33 bases and is translated from base 1. CDR1 and CDR2 are read off the germline V gene (reference sequence) as GTSNPN and SVGIG. V was cut back by 2 bases and J by 3 bases, leaving a gap of 4 bases between them. Broad study findings and their caveats: Patients with durable benefit showed greater expansion of tumor-associated TCR clones in peripheral blood 3 weeks after starting treatment (n = 22, p = 0.022). Improved progression-free and overall survival was associated with having pretreatment peripheral blood TCR clonality below the median. Because the sample size was small (n of about 29) and many of the analyses were exploratory, the results are meant to be hypothesis-generating.

This TCR was sampled from a man in his 70s with urothelial cancer. The V and J genes are TRBV30 and TRBJ1-1; the D gene cannot be resolved reliably. The source was PBMCs, collected around atezolizumab (anti-PD-L1) treatment. The DNA sequence is TGTGCCTGGAGTATCGACACTGAAGCTTTCTTT. Protein translation: CAWSIDTEAFF.